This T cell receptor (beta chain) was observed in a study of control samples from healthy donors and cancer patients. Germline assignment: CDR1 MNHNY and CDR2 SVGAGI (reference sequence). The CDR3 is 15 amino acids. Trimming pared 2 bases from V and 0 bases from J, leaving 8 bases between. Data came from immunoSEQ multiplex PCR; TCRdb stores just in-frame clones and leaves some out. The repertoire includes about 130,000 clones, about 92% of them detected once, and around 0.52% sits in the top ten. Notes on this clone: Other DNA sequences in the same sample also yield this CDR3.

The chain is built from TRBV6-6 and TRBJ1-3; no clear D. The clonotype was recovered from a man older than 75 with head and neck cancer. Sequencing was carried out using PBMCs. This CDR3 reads CASSYGPSSGNTIYF. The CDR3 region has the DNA TGTGCCAGCAGTTACGGACCGAGCTCTGGAAACACCATATATTTT.